The text below deals with one T cell receptor (beta chain). This entry belongs to a study of control samples from healthy donors and cancer patients. Trimming removed 0 bases at V and 5 bases at J, with 14 bases between. CDR3 length: 15 residues. Germline CDR1 and CDR2: SGHTA and FQGTGA. Data came from immunoSEQ multiplex PCR; TCRdb stores just in-frame clones and leaves some out. The sample lists tens of thousands of clones, approximately 88% seen once, with under 40% in the top ten. This receptor was taken from a man between 65 and 80 years old with lung cancer. Source material: PBMCs. This rearrangement joins TRBV7-3 to TRBJ2-7, with D uncertain. The CDR3 region is CASSLTVDGFHEQYF. DNA of the CDR3: TGTGCCAGCAGCTTAACGGTGGATGGGTTCCACGAGCAGTACTTC.